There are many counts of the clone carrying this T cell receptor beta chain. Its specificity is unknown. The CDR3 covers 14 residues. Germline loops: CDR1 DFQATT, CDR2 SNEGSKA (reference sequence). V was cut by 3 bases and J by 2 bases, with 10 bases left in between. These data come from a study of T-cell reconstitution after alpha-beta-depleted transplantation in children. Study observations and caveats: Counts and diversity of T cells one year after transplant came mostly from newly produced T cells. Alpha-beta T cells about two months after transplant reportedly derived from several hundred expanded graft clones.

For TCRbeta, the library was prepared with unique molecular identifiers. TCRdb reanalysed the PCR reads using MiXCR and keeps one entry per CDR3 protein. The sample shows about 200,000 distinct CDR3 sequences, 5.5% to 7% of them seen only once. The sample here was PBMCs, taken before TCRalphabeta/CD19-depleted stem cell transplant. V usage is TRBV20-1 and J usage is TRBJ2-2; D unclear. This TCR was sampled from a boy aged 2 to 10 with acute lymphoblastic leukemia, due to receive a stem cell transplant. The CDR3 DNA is TGCAGTGCTAGGGATGCTACTAACACCGGGGAGCTGTTTTTT. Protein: CSARDATNTGELFF.